A single sample gave rise to the 15 T cell receptor beta chains below, sequenced in a study of T cell responses to AZD1222 COVID-19 vaccine. TCRdb's table, derived via immunoSEQ multiplex PCR, lists solely in-frame clones and lacks some. The sample has roughly 150,000 clones, more than 75% seen once. This specimen was peripheral blood, taken on day 0 of AZD1222 vaccination. These receptors originate from an adult in good health.

The V call is TRBV4-2, the J call TRBJ1-1; 7 bases line up with TRBD1. The J segment lost 12 bases and the V segment lost 0 bases, leaving 13 bases of the junction unmatched. Per germline, CDR1 LGHNA and CDR2 YNFKEQ. This CDR3 spans 15 amino acids. CDR3 amino acids: CASSQERQGSWIPFF. The DNA for the CDR3 is TGTGCCAGCAGCCAAGAGAGACAGGGATCATGGATACCTTTCTTT.

The chain uses TRBV28 and TRBJ1-5, with a possible D match to TRBD1 (5 bases). Germline V gene data show CDR1 as MDHEN and CDR2 as SYDVKM. Trimming removed 5 bases from V and 4 bases from J, with 9 bases in between. The CDR3 covers 13 residues. CDR3 sequence: CASSTGPNQPQHF. The CDR3 coding sequence is TGTGCCAGCAGTACGGGACCAAATCAGCCCCAGCATTTT.

This chain connects TRBV24-1 to TRBJ1-2, with a possible D match to TRBD1 (5 bases). The CDR3 extends over 15 amino acids. Trimming removed 3 bases at V and 2 bases at J, with 12 bases between. CDR1 is KGHDR, CDR2 SFDVKD, per germline. CDR3 in DNA: TGTGCCACCAGTGATGGCGCGGGGGGGAACTATGGCTACACCTTC. Protein sequence: CATSDGAGGNYGYTF.

The CDR3 spells CASSVFWTVNTEAFF. The CDR3 DNA is TGTGCCAGTAGTGTGTTTTGGACTGTGAACACTGAAGCTTTCTTT. The J gene is TRBJ1-1, the V gene TRBV19, with D unresolved. The V end was cut by 5 bases, the J end by 0 bases, with 13 bases between. The CDR3 loop spans 15 amino acids. Germline V lookup: CDR1 LNHDA, CDR2 SQIVND (reference sequence).

This clone was seen a handful of times. The gene calls are TRBV25-1 and TRBJ2-2, with a possible D match to TRBD1 (5 bases). Germline CDR1 is MGHDK and CDR2 is SYGVNS. V lost 7 bases and J 6 bases, leaving 15 bases between the germline ends. The CDR3 contains 14 residues. CDR3 coding DNA: TGTGCCAGCATCCAAGGGGTAGGAGCCGGGGAGCTGTTTTTT. Translating it yields CASIQGVGAGELFF.

This sequence joins TRBV7-8 and TRBJ1-6; D remains ambiguous. V lost 5 bases, J lost 9 bases, and 14 bases lay in between. The germline V gene has CDR1 SGHVS and CDR2 FQNEAQ. The CDR3 is 14 residues long. The CDR3 reads CASSPALGASPLHF. The CDR3 DNA is TGTGCCAGCAGCCCCGCTCTTGGAGCTTCACCCCTCCACTTT.

This chain links TRBV27 with TRBJ2-7; D is perhaps TRBD1 (5 bases). Trimming stripped 2 bases from V and 2 bases from J, with 13 bases between. The CDR3 has 15 residues. CDR1 MNHEY and CDR2 SMNVEV come from the germline V gene (reference sequence). The CDR3 DNA follows: TGTGCCAGCAGTTTAGGGGCGCCAGTTACCTACGAGCAGTACTTC. It yields the protein CASSLGAPVTYEQYF.

The genes are TRBV7-9 and TRBJ1-4; no firm D call. The germline V gene encodes CDR1 SEHNR and CDR2 FQNEAQ (reference sequence). The CDR3 consists of 13 residues. The V end lost 6 bases, the J end lost 6 bases, and 11 bases lay between the germline ends. CDR3 sequence reads: CASSKSMDEKLFF. CDR3 bases: TGTGCCAGCAGTAAAAGTATGGATGAAAAACTGTTTTTT.

The chain has TRBV3-1 (or the pseudogene TRBV3-2) and TRBJ2-2, with D perhaps matching TRBD1 (6 bases). The V end lost 4 bases, the J end lost 3 bases, and 9 bases lay between the germline ends. CDR1 and CDR2 from the germline V gene are LGHDT and YNNKEL (reference sequence). The CDR3 is 14 residues long. CDR3 amino acids: CASSRRTDTGELFF. Written as DNA, the CDR3 is TGTGCCAGCAGCCGTCGGACAGACACCGGGGAGCTGTTTTTT.

This clone has a handful of counts. This chain connects TRBV19 to TRBJ1-5; the D is unclear. This CDR3 has 12 residues. Between the trimmed V and J ends, which lost 8 bases and 1 base, there was a span of 6 bases. Germline assignment: CDR1 LNHDA and CDR2 SQIVND (reference sequence). CDR3 DNA sequence: TGTGCCAGTCAAGACAGCAATCAGCCCCAGCATTTT. Amino acids: CASQDSNQPQHF.

The gene calls are TRBV25-1 and TRBJ1-2; D gene unclear. This CDR3 has 15 amino acids. Germline values: CDR1 MGHDK, CDR2 SYGVNS. V was trimmed by 3 bases and J by 2 bases, leaving 13 bases between them. CDR3 bases: TGTGCCAGCAGTGACGAGGGAACTCTAAACTATGGCTACACCTTC. Translation gives CASSDEGTLNYGYTF.

The chain carries TRBV2 and TRBJ1-2; D perhaps matches TRBD1 (5 bases). The V end lost 2 bases, the J end lost 8 bases, and 6 bases lay between the germline ends. Germline values: CDR1 SNHLY, CDR2 FYNNEI. The CDR3 has 11 residues. CDR3 in amino acids: CASSEQGGYTF. The CDR3 bases are TGTGCCAGCAGTGAACAGGGAGGCTACACCTTC. The variable domain in full, with the rest retrieved from reference TRBV2 and TRBJ1-2, is EPEVTQTPSHQVTQMGQEVILRCVPISNHLYFYWYRQILGQKVEFLVSFYNNEISEKSEIFDDQFSVERPDGSNFTLKIRSTKLEDSAMYFCASSEQGGYTFGSGTRLTVV.

V usage is TRBV14 and J usage is TRBJ1-1; maybe TRBD1 (5 bases). V was cut by 4 bases and J by 1 base, with 7 bases left in between. Germline V gives CDR1 SGHDN, CDR2 FVKESK. The CDR3 loop spans 13 amino acids. In DNA, the CDR3 is TGTGCCAGCAGCCGTCAGGGGAACACTGAAGCTTTCTTT. This codes for CASSRQGNTEAFF.

The chain uses TRBV7-9 and TRBJ1-1, with TRBD1 identical over 7 bases. Germline CDR1 reads SEHNR; CDR2 reads FQNEAQ (reference sequence). The J segment lost 7 bases and the V segment lost 5 bases, leaving 7 bases of the junction unmatched. The CDR3 has 13 residues. As DNA, the CDR3 is TGTGCCAGCAGCCCCCTACAGGGGAATGAAGCTTTCTTT. It yields the protein CASSPLQGNEAFF.

The chain couples TRBV13 to TRBJ2-7, with D perhaps TRBD2 (6 bases). Germline CDR1 reads PRHDT; CDR2 reads FYEKMQ (reference sequence). The germline V and J ends were trimmed by 5 bases and 0 bases, with 14 bases remaining between them. This CDR3 is 15 amino acids long. In nucleotides, the CDR3 is TGTGCCAGCAGCGGTAGTAGCGGAAGCTCCTACGAGCAGTACTTC. It yields the protein CASSGSSGSSYEQYF. Looking up the rest from reference TRBV13 and TRBJ2-7 gives the full variable domain: AAGVIQSPRHLIKEKRETATLKCYPIPRHDTVYWYQQGPGQDPQFLISFYEKMQSDKGSIPDRFSAQQFSDYHSELNMSSLELGDSALYFCASSGSSGSSYEQYFGPGTRLTVT.